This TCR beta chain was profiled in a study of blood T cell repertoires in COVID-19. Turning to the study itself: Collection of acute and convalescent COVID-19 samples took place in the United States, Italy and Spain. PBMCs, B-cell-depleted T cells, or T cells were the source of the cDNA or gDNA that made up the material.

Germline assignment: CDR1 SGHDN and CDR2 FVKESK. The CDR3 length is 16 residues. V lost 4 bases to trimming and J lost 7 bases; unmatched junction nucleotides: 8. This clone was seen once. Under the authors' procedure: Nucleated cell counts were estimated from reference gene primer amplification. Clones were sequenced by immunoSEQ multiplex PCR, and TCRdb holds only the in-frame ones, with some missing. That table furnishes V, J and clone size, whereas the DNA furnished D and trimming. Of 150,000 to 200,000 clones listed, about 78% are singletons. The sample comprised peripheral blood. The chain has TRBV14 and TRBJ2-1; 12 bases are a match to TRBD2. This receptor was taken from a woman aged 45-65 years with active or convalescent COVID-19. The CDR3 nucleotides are TGTGCCAGCAGCCTAATTCTAGCGGGGGGGCGGAATGAGCAGTTCTTC. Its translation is CASSLILAGGRNEQFF.